The 26 T cell receptor beta chains below come from one sample, sequenced in a study of tumor-infiltrating lymphocytes in primary liver carcinoma. The researchers obtained blood RNA from unsorted whole blood and also extracted germline DNA. Reverse transcription of roughly 480 ng total RNA with a constant-region primer produced TCR beta cDNA. A slightly modified ARM-PCR protocol with three nested multiplex PCR rounds produced these TCR beta libraries. The two initial PCR rounds, about 9 cycles each, used TRBV1-TRBV30 forward and C-beta reverse primers. TCRdb re-called the multiplex PCR reads through MiXCR, storing one row per CDR3 protein. The sample contains about 300,000 distinct CDR3 sequences, around three fifths of which appear only once. Sample: peripheral blood. Receptors originate from a man aged 40-49 years with primary liver carcinoma and hepatitis B virus infection.

Concerning this clonotype itself: The junction and the germline gene differ at one end; a read error may be behind it. The J gene is TRBJ2-3, the V gene TRBV29-1; 7 nucleotides line up with TRBD2. CDR3 length: 14 amino acids. Germline V gene data show CDR1 as SQVTM and CDR2 as ANQGSEA. This CDR3 is CSVIAGLSTDKQYF. The CDR3 DNA sequence: TGCAGCGTGATAGCGGGCCTTAGCACAGATAAGCAGTATTTT.

In this sample, this clonotype turned up many times. The chain recombines TRBV12-3 or TRBV12-4 with TRBJ1-1, with D maybe TRBD1 (6 bases). Trimming stripped 7 bases from V and 1 base from J, with 10 bases between. This CDR3 spans 13 amino acids. CDR3 nucleotides: TGTGCCAGCAACCCGACAGGGAACACTGAAGCTTTCTTT. This gives the protein CASNPTGNTEAFF.

With regard to this clonotype: With a much larger clone just one base away, this may be a read error. The final CDR3 position lacks the conserved phenylalanine or tryptophan, pointing to a likely read error. Here the CDR3 DNA reads TGCGCCAGCAGCCAAGATTTGGGTGAGCAGTTCCTC. This codes for CASSQDLGEQFL. The rearrangement links TRBV4-3 to TRBJ2-1, with unresolved D. The CDR3 is 12 amino acids. Germline-derived CDR1 and CDR2 are LGHNA and YSLEER. V lost 0 bases and J 9 bases, leaving 6 bases between the germline ends.

As concerns this clonotype: Compared with germline, one end of the junction differs, possibly owing to a read error. This chain links TRBV29-1 with TRBJ2-1, with a possible D match to TRBD2 (5 bases). Looked up from germline, CDR1 is SQVTM and CDR2 is ANQGSEA. This CDR3 has 14 amino acids. The chain's CDR3 is CSVPYRTLSNVQFF. Written as DNA, the CDR3 is TGCAGCGTTCCGTATAGGACTCTCAGTAATGTGCAGTTCTTC.

A remark on this clonotype: This is likely a read error, given that the CDR3 carries no conserved phenylalanine or tryptophan at its end. The chain uses TRBV6-6 and TRBJ2-7; 11 bases align to TRBD2. From germline, CDR1 is MNHNY and CDR2 SVGAGI (reference sequence). The ends lost 7 bases at V and 6 bases at J; junction bases unmatched: 14. This CDR3 spans 16 amino acids. CDR3 amino acids: CASNERGSGRASEQYY. The CDR3 coding sequence is TGTGCCAGCAACGAGAGGGGTAGCGGGAGGGCCTCCGAGCAGTACTAC.

The chain employs TRBV12-3 or TRBV12-4 and TRBJ2-1, with TRBD1 matching 7 bases. The junction had 17 bases not matched to a gene; V was cut back by 5 bases and J by 7 bases. The length of the CDR3 is 17 residues. Here the CDR3 DNA reads TGTGCCAGCAGTCTTTTTACCGGGACAGACTTTTCTAATGAGCAGTTCTTC. Its protein product is CASSLFTGTDFSNEQFF.

On this clonotype: A read error may explain this, as a much larger clone is one base away. The chain employs TRBV28 and TRBJ2-7; TRBD1 agrees at 10 bases. The CDR3 is made up of 16 amino acids. In germline, CDR1 is MDHEN, CDR2 SYDVKM. Germline trimming cut 5 bases from V and 6 bases from J; bases unmatched to any gene: 13. CDR3 DNA sequence: TGTGCCAGCAGTACCTCCGGACAGGGGGGTAATGGCGAGCAGTACTTC. Residues: CASSTSGQGGNGEQYF.

To note about this clonotype: The missing conserved phenylalanine or tryptophan at the end of this CDR3 makes a read error likely. The chain has TRBV10-3 and TRBJ2-3, with a weak D call TRBD2 (5 bases). V was clipped by 7 bases and J by 2 bases, with 16 bases between them. The length of the CDR3 is 15 residues. In germline, CDR1 is ENHRY, CDR2 SYGVKD. In nucleotides, the CDR3 is TGTGCCATCAACCAGAGGGCACCGACCACAGATACGCAGTATTCT. Protein product: CAINQRAPTTDTQYS.

This chain uses TRBV2 with TRBJ2-7; no clear D gene. Germline V CDR1 and CDR2: SNHLY, FYNNEI. V lost 7 bases, J lost 6 bases, and 16 bases lay in between. CDR3 length equals 13 residues. CDR3 loop: CASTQTWDREQYF. The CDR3 DNA follows: TGTGCCAGCACCCAGACCTGGGATCGCGAGCAGTACTTC.

This clonotype was recorded a few times. A much larger clone is a single base away; this may be a read error. V usage is TRBV4-2 and J usage is TRBJ2-7; TRBD1 might be the D (6 bases). Germline V lookup: CDR1 LGHNA, CDR2 YNFKEQ. The CDR3 is made up of 15 amino acids. CDR3 DNA sequence: TGTACCAGCAGCCAAGATCCGGACAGCTCCTACGAGCAGTACTTC. The encoded protein is CTSSQDPDSSYEQYF.

The CDR3 DNA reads as TGTGCCTGGAGTGCTCCCGGGGGGGGAGATCAGCCCCAGCATTTT. Translating gives CAWSAPGGGDQPQHF. J is TRBJ1-5 and V is TRBV30, with D possibly TRBD1 on 5 matching bases. The CDR3 is 15 amino acids. Trimming took off 1 base at V and 5 bases at J, with 15 bases between the two ends. Germline assignment: CDR1 GTSNPN and CDR2 SVGIG (reference sequence). The full variable domain, with the rest looked up from reference TRBV30 and TRBJ1-5, is SQTIHQWPATLVQPVGSPLSLECTVEGTSNPNLYWYRQAAGRGLQLLFYSVGIGQISSEVPQNLSASRPQDRQFILSSKKLLLSDSGFYLCAWSAPGGGDQPQHFGDGTRLSIL.

A remark on this clonotype: A read error is possible here, since a much larger clone lies one base away. The genes are TRBV7-8 and TRBJ2-1, with D tentatively TRBD2 (6 bases). Germline CDR1 is SGHVS and CDR2 is FQNEAQ. V was pared by 8 bases and J by 5 bases, with 19 bases between. The CDR3 covers 15 residues. The CDR3 coding sequence is TGTGCCAGCTCTCCCGGCGGGATGGGCGACAATGAGCAGTTCTTC. This gives the protein CASSPGGMGDNEQFF.

This clonotype was found many times. The rearrangement joins TRBV29-1 to TRBJ2-5; D not resolved. The V gene lost 7 bases and the J gene lost 1 base, with 13 bases spanning the gap. The CDR3 contains 13 residues. CDR1 and CDR2 (germline): SQVTM, ANQGSEA. Here the CDR3 DNA reads TGCAGCGGAGGAGACACTCTCCAAGAGACCCAGTACTTC. Encoded protein: CSGGDTLQETQYF.

Points on this clonotype: One end of the junction is discordant with germline, which a read error may explain. CDR3 sequence: CTSSEGTYSYEQYF. As DNA, the CDR3 is TGTACCAGCAGTGAAGGGACTTATTCCTACGAGCAGTACTTC. The chain recombines TRBV6-1 with TRBJ2-7; TRBD2 might be the D (6 bases). Per the germline V gene, CDR1 is MNHNS and CDR2 is SASEGT. This CDR3 contains 14 residues.

As to this clonotype: At one end, the junction sequence differs from germline, possibly due to a read error. The chain combines TRBV11-2 with TRBJ2-3; 9 nucleotides align to TRBD2. CDR1 and CDR2 from the germline V gene are SGHAT and FQNNGV. CDR3 size: 16 residues. The CDR3 nucleotides are TGTGCCAGTAGCTTTATTAGCGGGAGATTCGGAGATACGCAGTATTTT. Translating it yields CASSFISGRFGDTQYF.

This clonotype turned up a few times. This chain uses TRBV5-4 with TRBJ2-7; 14 bases match TRBD2. CDR1 is SGHNT, CDR2 YYREEE, per germline (reference sequence). V dropped 5 bases and J dropped 6; count of bases not matched to a gene: 7. The CDR3 contains 15 residues. CDR3 protein: CASRIGTSGSLEQYF. CDR3 nucleotide sequence: TGTGCCAGCAGAATCGGGACTAGCGGGAGCCTCGAGCAGTACTTC.

The chain recombines TRBV19 with TRBJ2-1; 7 bases line up with TRBD2. V lost 5 bases, J lost 0 bases, and 10 bases stayed unmatched. There are 17 residues in the CDR3. Germline V gene sequence: CDR1 LNHDA, CDR2 SQIVND (reference sequence). In nucleotides, the CDR3 is TGTGCCAGTAGTCTAGCGGCCGTAAGTAGCTCCTACAATGAGCAGTTCTTC. It encodes CASSLAAVSSSYNEQFF.

Concerning this clonotype: The CDR3 does not close with the conserved phenylalanine or tryptophan, likely indicating a read error. The gene calls are TRBV28 and TRBJ2-7; D is uncertain. Germline V gives CDR1 MDHEN, CDR2 SYDVKM. Trimming took 5 bases from V and 4 from J, leaving 6 bases between them. This CDR3 region has 11 residues. The CDR3: CASSADYEQYS. In DNA form, the CDR3 reads TGTGCCAGCAGTGCCGATTACGAGCAGTACTCC.

A word on this clonotype: The junction does not match germline at one end; this may be a read error. The chain is built from TRBV6-1 and TRBJ1-2; D gene ambiguous. Germline V gene sequence: CDR1 MNHNS, CDR2 SASEGT. This CDR3 is 14 amino acids long. Here the CDR3 DNA reads TGTGCTAGCAGGCCACATATCCAAAGCTATGGCTACACCTTC. Translation: CASRPHIQSYGYTF.

This clonotype appeared many times. Here the CDR3 reads CAISEDRSISSPLHF. CDR3 sequence (DNA): TGTGCCATCAGTGAAGACAGGTCTATAAGTTCACCCCTCCACTTT. The rearrangement joins TRBV10-3 to TRBJ1-6, with D perhaps TRBD1 (6 bases). The germline gives CDR1 ENHRY, CDR2 SYGVKD. V was cut by 3 bases and J by 9 bases, with 15 bases left in between. The CDR3 is 15 residues long.

Note on this clonotype: Germline is not matched at one junction end, which may reflect a read error. The rearrangement links TRBV6-5 to TRBJ2-1; maybe TRBD2 (7 bases). CDR3 length: 17 amino acids. The V gene's germline CDR1 is MNHEY and CDR2 SVGAGI. In DNA form, the CDR3 reads TGTGCCAGCAGTTACCCCCCACGGGCGGGGGCAGACAATGACCAGTTCTTC. Its protein product is CASSYPPRAGADNDQFF.

In its sample, this clonotype was seen many times. V and J are TRBV29-1 and TRBJ2-7, with D maybe TRBD1 (6 bases). The ends were cut back, 1 base at V and 9 bases at J, with 25 bases in the middle. CDR1 SQVTM and CDR2 ANQGSEA come from the germline V gene. CDR3 size: 16 residues. CDR3 coding DNA: TGCAGCGTTGAAGGAAGTGCACAGGGCTCTCTCCTCGGGCAGTACTTC. Translation: CSVEGSAQGSLLGQYF.

Worth noting for this clonotype: One junction end does not reproduce the germline sequence, and a read error may be involved. The chain joins TRBV11-2 to TRBJ2-7; the D gene could be TRBD1 or TRBD2 (5 bases each). The CDR3 loop spans 13 amino acids. From germline, CDR1 is SGHAT and CDR2 FQNNGV. DNA for the CDR3: TGTGCTAGCAGCTACGGGGCCTCCCACGAGCAGTACTTC. It encodes CASSYGASHEQYF.

This chain connects TRBV29-1 to TRBJ2-7; tentatively, D is TRBD2 (7 bases). V lost 4 bases and J lost 8, with 21 bases in between. Germline loops: CDR1 SQVTM, CDR2 ANQGSEA. The CDR3 sequence is 14 residues long. CDR3 region: CSVGLGGPKDKQYF. The CDR3 nucleotides are TGCAGCGTTGGGCTGGGGGGGCCCAAGGACAAGCAGTACTTC.

In its sample, this clonotype was seen a few times. The V call is TRBV5-4, the J call TRBJ2-2, with D possibly matching TRBD2 (7 bases). The CDR3 sequence is 17 residues long. V lost 7 bases, J lost 1 base, and 20 bases lay in between. Germline lookup yields CDR1 SGHNT and CDR2 YYREEE (reference sequence). CDR3 sequence: CASGPLGGAQNTGELFF. CDR3 in DNA: TGTGCCAGCGGACCCCTGGGGGGGGCGCAGAACACCGGGGAGCTGTTTTTT.

This clonotype was picked up many times. The V gene is TRBV4-1, the J gene TRBJ1-2; D uncertain. V lost 1 base, J lost 3 bases, and 12 bases lay in between. This CDR3 spans 15 amino acids. Germline V gene lookup returns CDR1 MGHRA and CDR2 YSYEKL. CDR3 protein: CASSQALGLYYGYTF. The CDR3 nucleotides are TGCGCCAGCAGCCAAGCCCTGGGCCTATACTATGGCTACACCTTC.